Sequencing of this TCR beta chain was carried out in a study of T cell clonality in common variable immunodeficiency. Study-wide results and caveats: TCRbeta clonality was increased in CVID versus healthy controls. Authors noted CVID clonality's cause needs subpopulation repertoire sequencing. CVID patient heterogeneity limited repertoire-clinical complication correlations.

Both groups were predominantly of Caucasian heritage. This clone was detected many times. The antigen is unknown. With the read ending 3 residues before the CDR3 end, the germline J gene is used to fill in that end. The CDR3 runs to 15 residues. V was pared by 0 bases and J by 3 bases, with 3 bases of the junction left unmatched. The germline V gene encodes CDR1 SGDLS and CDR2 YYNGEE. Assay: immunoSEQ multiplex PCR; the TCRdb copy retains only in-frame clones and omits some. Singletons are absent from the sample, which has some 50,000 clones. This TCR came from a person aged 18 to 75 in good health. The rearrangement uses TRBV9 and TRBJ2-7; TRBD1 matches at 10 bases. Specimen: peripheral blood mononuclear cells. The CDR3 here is CASSVGTGGHYEQYF. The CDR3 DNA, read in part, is TGTGCCAGCAGCGTAGGGACAGGGGGTCACTACGAG.